The source of this TCR beta chain is a study of B cell selection in AIRE deficiency. Findings and caveats of the study: Of roughly 3,400 shared Treg TCRbeta sequences, under 40% were healthy-donor-only and roughly 10% patient-only. About 33% of healthy-donor shared Treg TCRbeta sequences appeared in patient Tconv cells. In TCRBV usage, CDR3 length and diversity, patient Tconv and Treg cells matched healthy donors. CDR3s were shorter in shared Treg sequences, reflecting few non-templated nucleotide insertions.

Regulatory T cells were sorted as CD4+CD25hiCD127low/negative. Profiled with immunoSEQ multiplex PCR; TCRdb holds only in-frame clones, not every one. The table has around 26,000 clones, about 90% seen once. This CDR3 has 12 residues. Germline-derived CDR1 and CDR2 are SGHVS and FNYEAQ. The V segment lost 5 bases and the J segment 13 bases; nucleotides outside the gene matches: 9. As regards this clone: The antigen is not known.

This receptor was taken from a human donor in good health. This rearrangement joins TRBV7-6 to TRBJ1-2; 8 bases match TRBD1. Sequences were obtained from CD4+CD25+ Tregs sorted from PBMCs. The CDR3 here is CASSPGQGFFTF. The CDR3 DNA follows: TGTGCCAGCAGCCCCGGACAGGGCTTTTTCACCTTC.